This T cell receptor (beta chain) was identified in a study of T cell repertoires in cytomegalovirus infection. In the study overall: Newly reported HLA-C-restricted and thoroughly characterized HLA-B-restricted CMV epitopes were employed. Carrying CMV and the relevant HLA type showed in public TCR beta signatures. Findings and caveats of the study: The study identified carriers of CMV plus the relevant HLA from cumulative public TCR beta family frequency.

Germline trimming cut 4 bases from V and 5 bases from J; bases unmatched to any gene: 10. The CDR3 is made up of 14 amino acids. CDR1 and CDR2 from the germline V gene are DFQATT and SNEGSKA (reference sequence). TCRdb ran MiXCR on the reads and lists one entry per CDR3 protein. The sample records about a million distinct CDR3 sequences, approximately 31% being singletons. On this clonotype itself: Its antigen is unknown.

The source is a human donor in good health (CMV status not recorded). Some clones in this sample may be carry-over from other donors' samples. The sequenced sample was cultured CD8+ T cells from PBMCs, obtained from culture after CMV antigen stimulation. V is TRBV20-1 and J is TRBJ1-1; TRBD1 agrees at 7 bases. In nucleotides, the CDR3 is TGCAGTGCTACCCCGGGACAGAGGTATACTGAAGCTTTCTTT. This codes for CSATPGQRYTEAFF.